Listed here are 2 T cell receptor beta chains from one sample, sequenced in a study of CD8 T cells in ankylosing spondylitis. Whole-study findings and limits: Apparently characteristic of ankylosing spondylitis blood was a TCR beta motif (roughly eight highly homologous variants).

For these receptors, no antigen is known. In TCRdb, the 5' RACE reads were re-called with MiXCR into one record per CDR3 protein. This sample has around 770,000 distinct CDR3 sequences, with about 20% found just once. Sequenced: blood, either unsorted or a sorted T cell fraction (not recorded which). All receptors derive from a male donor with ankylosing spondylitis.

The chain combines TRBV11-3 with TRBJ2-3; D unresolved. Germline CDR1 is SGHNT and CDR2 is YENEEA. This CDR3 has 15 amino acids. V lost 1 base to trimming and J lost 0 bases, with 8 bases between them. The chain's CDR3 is CASSLGSTSTDTQYF. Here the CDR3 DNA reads TGTGCCAGCAGCTTAGGGTCTACTAGCACAGATACGCAGTATTTT. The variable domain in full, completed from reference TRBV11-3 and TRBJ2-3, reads EAGVVQSPRYKIIEKKQPVAFWCNPISGHNTLYWYLQNLGQGPELLIRYENEEAVDDSQLPKDRFSAERLKGVDSTLKIQPAELGDSAVYLCASSLGSTSTDTQYFGPGTRLTVL.

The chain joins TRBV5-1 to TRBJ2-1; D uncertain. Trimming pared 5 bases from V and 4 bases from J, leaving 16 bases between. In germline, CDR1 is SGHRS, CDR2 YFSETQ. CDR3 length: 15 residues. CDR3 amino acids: CASSRDSPEYNEQFF. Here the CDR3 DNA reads TGCGCCAGCAGTCGTGACTCACCGGAATACAATGAGCAGTTCTTC.